These 10 T cell receptor beta chains were sequenced from one sample in a study of human T cells and chemical hapten exposure. TCRdb re-analysed the RACE reads in MiXCR, keeping a single row per CDR3 protein. The data show nearly 110,000 distinct CDR3 sequences, approximately 12% seen once. Time point of the sample: pre-sensitization, week 0. Treatment specified: therapeutic diphenylcyclopropenone sensitization with weekly scalp DPC. The input for sequencing was whole blood, taken in connection with sensitization to the hapten diphenylcyclopropenone (DPC). These receptors were collected from a woman aged 45-65 years with alopecia areata. Some clones in this sample may be carry-over from other donors' samples.

The J gene is TRBJ2-7, the V gene TRBV4-3, with 9 bases matching TRBD1. Germline CDR1 is LGHNA and CDR2 is YSLEER. The CDR3 has 15 amino acids. V was pared by 1 base and J by 4 bases, with 5 bases of the junction left unmatched. CDR3 nucleotide sequence: TGCGCCAGCAGCCAAGTTACACAGGGGGCGTACGAGCAGTACTTC. Its protein product is CASSQVTQGAYEQYF.

This clonotype was found many times. The J gene is TRBJ2-7, the V gene TRBV10-3; 9 positions agree with TRBD1. Germline V gene lookup returns CDR1 ENHRY and CDR2 SYGVKD. The CDR3 has 15 residues. V was pared by 6 bases and J by 0 bases, with 6 bases of the junction left unmatched. CDR3 DNA: TGTGCCATCAGGAGACAGGGGGACCTCTCCTACGAGCAGTACTTC. Encoded protein: CAIRRQGDLSYEQYF.

This clonotype appeared many times. The rearrangement links TRBV7-2 to TRBJ2-5; D not resolved. Trimming removed 1 base at V and 7 bases at J, with 13 bases between. In germline, CDR1 is SGHTA, CDR2 FQGNSA. The CDR3 has 14 amino acids. CDR3 protein: CASSLEPTSGTQYF. As DNA, the CDR3 is TGTGCCAGCAGCTTAGAACCAACCTCCGGGACCCAGTACTTC.

The CDR3 bases are TGTGCCAGCAGCCTCCAAGGCGAGGGCACAGATACGCAGTATTTT. Protein sequence: CASSLQGEGTDTQYF. The chain joins TRBV6-5 to TRBJ2-3; unclear D gene. In germline, CDR1 is MNHEY, CDR2 SVGAGI. The CDR3 covers 15 residues. V was cut by 6 bases and J by 1 base, with 14 bases left in between.

The sample holds a few counts of this clonotype. This sequence joins TRBV24-1 and TRBJ2-1; 12 nucleotides agree with TRBD1. CDR1 KGHDR and CDR2 SFDVKD come from the germline V gene. The CDR3 has 16 amino acids. With 4 bases clipped from V and 8 bases from J, the junction kept 8 bases outside the gene matches. In DNA form, the CDR3 reads TGTGCCACCAGTGACCCCGGGACAGGGGGCCTAGATGAGCAGTTCTTC. Translation: CATSDPGTGGLDEQFF.

The chain combines TRBV28 with TRBJ1-4; the match to TRBD1 covers 10 bases. In germline, CDR1 is MDHEN, CDR2 SYDVKM. The CDR3 extends over 14 amino acids. With V trimmed by 4 bases and J by 7 bases, 3 bases remained unmatched. The CDR3 reads CASSSTGGGEKLFF. The CDR3 nucleotides are TGTGCCAGCAGTTCGACAGGGGGCGGTGAAAAACTGTTTTTT. Filled out from reference TRBV28 and TRBJ1-4, the complete variable domain reads DVKVTQSSRYLVKRTGEKVFLECVQDMDHENMFWYRQDPGLGLRLIYFSYDVKMKEKGDIPEGYSVSREKKERFSLILESASTNQTSMYLCASSSTGGGEKLFFGSGTQLSVL.

The V gene is TRBV7-2, the J gene TRBJ2-5, with D unresolved. V lost 3 bases and J lost 2, with 13 bases in between. CDR3 length equals 15 residues. Germline assignment: CDR1 SGHTA and CDR2 FQGNSA. The CDR3 nucleotides read TGTGCCAGCAGCTTGTACAGTGCCCCACAAGAGACCCAGTACTTC. As protein: CASSLYSAPQETQYF.

This clonotype was seen more than once but under ten times. The CDR3 DNA reads TGCGCCAGCAGCTCCGGGGAGTCCACAGATACGCAGTATTTT. It encodes CASSSGESTDTQYF. The chain recombines TRBV5-1 with TRBJ2-3, with a weak D call TRBD2 (5 bases). V was trimmed by 3 bases and J by 2 bases, leaving 10 bases between them. There are 14 residues in the CDR3. Germline lookup yields CDR1 SGHRS and CDR2 YFSETQ.

This clonotype was detected a few times. The chain uses TRBV3-2 and TRBJ2-5; TRBD1, the table's D call, lacks a check against the DNA. TRBV3-2 is classified as a pseudogene. The CDR3 consists of 14 residues. CDR3 sequence reads: CATIGDRMKETQYF. CDR3 DNA: TGTGCCACCATTGGGGACAGGATGAAAGAGACCCAGTACTTC.

The chain uses TRBV28 and TRBJ2-5, with D maybe TRBD1 (6 bases). Germline V gives CDR1 MDHEN, CDR2 SYDVKM. CDR3 length equals 15 residues. Deletions cut 5 bases from V and 4 bases from J, with 17 bases between. CDR3 amino acids: CASSLSNRATETQYF. CDR3 coding DNA: TGTGCCAGCAGTCTATCCAACAGGGCGACAGAGACCCAGTACTTC.